This T cell receptor (beta chain) is drawn from a study of regulatory T cells in long-lasting Graves disease. In germline, CDR1 is SGHRS, CDR2 YFSETQ. The CDR3 covers 14 residues. Trimming took off 0 bases at V and 7 bases at J, with 14 bases between the two ends. Time point of the sample: newly diagnosed GD, antithyroid drugs for less than 3 months. PBMC-extracted RNA yielded the TCR library. In this sample, this clonotype turned up many times. Through Arm-PCR of CDR3 regions and iRepertoire HTBI primers, TCR beta libraries were built. MiXCR, applied by TCRdb to the multiplex PCR reads, yields one record per CDR3 protein. The sample yields about 540,000 distinct CDR3 sequences, approximately 13% seen once. The sample was also reused in another study, on T cells in Graves' hyperthyroidism and ophthalmopathy.

The TCR comes from a man aged 25 to 40 with Graves disease. The sequenced sample was peripheral blood mononuclear cells (PBMCs), obtained at new diagnosis, from a patient treated with antithyroid drugs. J is TRBJ2-7 and V is TRBV5-1; tentatively, D is TRBD2 (5 bases). DNA of the CDR3: TGCGCCAGCAGCTTGGAAGGCGACCGCGGGGAGCAGTACTTC. This codes for CASSLEGDRGEQYF. Full variable domain (rest looked up from reference TRBV5-1 and TRBJ2-7): KAGVTQTPRYLIKTRGQQVTLSCSPISGHRSVSWYQQTPGQGLQFLFEYFSETQRNKGNFPGRFSGRQFSNSRSEMNVSTLELGDSALYLCASSLEGDRGEQYFGPGTRLTVT.